Listed below are T cell receptor beta chains from one sample, sequenced in a study of Graves' ophthalmopathy and Graves' hyperthyroidism. One entry per CDR3 protein results from TCRdb running MiXCR on the multiplex PCR reads. The data show about 740,000 distinct CDR3 sequences, approximately 40% seen once. Sequencing input: peripheral blood. The source is an adult man with Graves' ophthalmopathy. The CDR3 runs from the conserved cysteine through the conserved F or W. A D gene is named only where the DNA matches it firmly. Not all rows give a size; the values are once, few, many and, for expanded clones, a class.

>TRBV7-9|TRBJ2-5|few|-
TGTGCCAGCAGCTTATTTCCCCGGGCCCAAGAGACCCAGTACTTC
CASSLFPRAQETQYF
>TRBV25-1|TRBJ1-2|many|TRBD1
TGTGCCAGCAGTAATAGCGGTCCCGGGACAGGGCCTAACTATGGCTACACCTTC
CASSNSGPGTGPNYGYTF
>TRBV19|TRBJ2-7|many|-
TGTGCCAGTAGTATTGGGACGGTGGCGTACTTC
CASSIGTVAYF
>TRBV7-2|TRBJ2-7|-|TRBD2
TGTGCCAGCAACACGGCCCCGGGGGGGGGGTTCGGTGTGGACGAGCAGTACTTC
CASNTAPGGGFGVDEQYF
>TRBV7-9|TRBJ2-7|many|-
TGTGCCAGCAGCGCCCGGAATGGGGGGGAGCAGTACTTC
CASSARNGGEQYF
>TRBV10-3|TRBJ2-3|-|-
TGTGCCATCCCAGGGCCGGGGGGCACAGATACGCAGTATTTT
CAIPGPGGTDTQYF
>TRBV10-1|TRBJ2-7|-|TRBD2
TGCGCCAGCAGCCCTGGGGCTAGCGGGAGGGCTAAGCAGTACTTC
CASSPGASGRAKQYF
>TRBV25-1|TRBJ1-4|-|-
TGTGCCAGCAGTGTGGGGAGTCGGGAAAAACTGTTTTTT
CASSVGSREKLFF
>TRBV7-9|TRBJ2-6|-|-
TGTGCCAGCAGCCGTGACTTGGGGGCTGGGGCCAACGTCCTGACTTTC
CASSRDLGAGANVLTF
>TRBV20-1|TRBJ1-5|few|-
TGCAGTGCTAGAGGAAACGGGGGTCGAGGTCAGCCCCAGCATTTT
CSARGNGGRGQPQHF
>TRBV2|TRBJ1-2|few|TRBD1
TGTGCCAGCAGTTTCCGCGGGGACAGGGGTGCCGGCTACACCTTC
CASSFRGDRGAGYTF
>TRBV6-1|TRBJ1-1|few|-
TGTGCCAGCAGTGAAGCTTTGTGGGGGATGAACACTGAAGCTTTCTTT
CASSEALWGMNTEAFF
>TRBV29-1|TRBJ1-1|-|-
TGCAGCGCAACTAGTGAGTTCGACACTGAAGCTTTCTTT
CSATSEFDTEAFF
>TRBV11-1|TRBJ2-7|-|TRBD1
TGTGCCAGCAGACAAGGACAGGGAGACTTCTACGAGCAGTACTTC
CASRQGQGDFYEQYF
>TRBV7-9|TRBJ2-5|-|-
TGTGCCAGCAGCACCCAAAAAGAGACCCAGTACTTC
CASSTQKETQYF
>TRBV5-6|TRBJ2-2|-|TRBD1
TGTGCCAGCAGGACAGGACAGGGGATTAACACCGGGGAGCTGTTTTTT
CASRTGQGINTGELFF